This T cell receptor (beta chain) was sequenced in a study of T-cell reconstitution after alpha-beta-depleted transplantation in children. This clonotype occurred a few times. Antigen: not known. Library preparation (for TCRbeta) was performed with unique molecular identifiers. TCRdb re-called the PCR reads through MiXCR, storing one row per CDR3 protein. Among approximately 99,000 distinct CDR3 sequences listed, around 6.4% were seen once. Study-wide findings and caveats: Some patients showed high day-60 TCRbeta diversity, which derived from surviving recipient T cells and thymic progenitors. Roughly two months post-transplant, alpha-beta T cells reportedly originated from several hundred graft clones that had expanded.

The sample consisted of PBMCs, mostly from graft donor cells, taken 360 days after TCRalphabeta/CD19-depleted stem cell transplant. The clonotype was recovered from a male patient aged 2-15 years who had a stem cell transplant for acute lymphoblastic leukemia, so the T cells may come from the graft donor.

The chain's CDR3 is CASSLGVRDINTGELFF. The CDR3 DNA is TGTGCCAGCAGCTTAGGGGTCCGGGACATCAACACCGGGGAGCTGTTTTTT. This rearrangement joins TRBV5-6 to TRBJ2-2; a possible D gene is TRBD1 (6 bases). This CDR3 comprises 17 residues. Germline loops: CDR1 SGHDT, CDR2 YYEEEE. Trimming removed 2 bases at V and 2 bases at J, with 16 bases between.